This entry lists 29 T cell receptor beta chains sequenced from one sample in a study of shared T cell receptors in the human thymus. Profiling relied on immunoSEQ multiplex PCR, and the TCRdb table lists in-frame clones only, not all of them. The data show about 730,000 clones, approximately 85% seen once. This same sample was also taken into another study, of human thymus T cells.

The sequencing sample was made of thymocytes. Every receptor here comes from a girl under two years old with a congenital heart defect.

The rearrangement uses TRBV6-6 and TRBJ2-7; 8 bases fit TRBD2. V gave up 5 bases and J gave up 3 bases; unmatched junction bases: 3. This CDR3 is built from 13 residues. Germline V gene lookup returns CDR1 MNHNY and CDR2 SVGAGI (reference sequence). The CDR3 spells CASSTRGGYEQYF. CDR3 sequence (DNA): TGTGCCAGCAGTACCCGGGGGGGCTACGAGCAGTACTTC.

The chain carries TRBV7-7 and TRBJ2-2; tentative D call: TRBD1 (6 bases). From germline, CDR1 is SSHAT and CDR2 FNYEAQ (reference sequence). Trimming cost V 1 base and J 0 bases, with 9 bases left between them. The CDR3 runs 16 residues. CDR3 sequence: CASSLVQGPNTGELFF. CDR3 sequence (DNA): TGTGCCAGCAGCTTAGTCCAGGGGCCGAACACCGGGGAGCTGTTTTTT.

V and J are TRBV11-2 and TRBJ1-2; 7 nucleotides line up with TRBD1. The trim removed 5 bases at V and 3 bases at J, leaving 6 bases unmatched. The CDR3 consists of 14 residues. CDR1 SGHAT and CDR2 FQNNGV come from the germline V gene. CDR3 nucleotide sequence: TGTGCCAGCAGCCAGACAGGGTACGACTATGGCTACACCTTC. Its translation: CASSQTGYDYGYTF. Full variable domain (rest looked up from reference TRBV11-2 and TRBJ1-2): EAGVAQSPRYKIIEKRQSVAFWCNPISGHATLYWYQQILGQGPKLLIQFQNNGVVDDSQLPKDRFSAERLKGVDSTLKIQPAKLEDSAVYLCASSQTGYDYGYTFGSGTRLTVV.

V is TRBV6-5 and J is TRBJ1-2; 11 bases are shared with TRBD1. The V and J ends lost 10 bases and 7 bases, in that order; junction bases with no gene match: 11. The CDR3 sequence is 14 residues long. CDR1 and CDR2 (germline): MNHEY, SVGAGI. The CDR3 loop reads CATQPGTGGLGYTF. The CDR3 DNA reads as TGTGCCACTCAACCCGGGACAGGGGGTCTTGGCTACACCTTC.

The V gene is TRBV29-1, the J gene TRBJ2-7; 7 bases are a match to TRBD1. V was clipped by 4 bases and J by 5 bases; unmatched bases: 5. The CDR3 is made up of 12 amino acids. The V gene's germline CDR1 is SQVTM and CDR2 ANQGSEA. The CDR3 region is CSVVRGQNEQYF. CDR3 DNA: TGCAGCGTTGTAAGGGGGCAAAACGAGCAGTACTTC.

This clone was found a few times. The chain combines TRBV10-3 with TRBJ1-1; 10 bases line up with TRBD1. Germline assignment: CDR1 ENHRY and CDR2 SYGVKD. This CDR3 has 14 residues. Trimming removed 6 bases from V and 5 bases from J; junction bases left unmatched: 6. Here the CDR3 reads CAIRTGGKDTEAFF. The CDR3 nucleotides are TGTGCCATCAGGACAGGGGGCAAAGATACTGAAGCTTTCTTT.

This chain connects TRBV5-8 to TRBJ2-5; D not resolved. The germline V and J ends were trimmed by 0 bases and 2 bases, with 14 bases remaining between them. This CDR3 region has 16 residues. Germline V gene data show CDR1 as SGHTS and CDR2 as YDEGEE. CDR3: CASSLADIEKQETQYF. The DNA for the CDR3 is TGTGCCAGCAGCTTGGCCGACATAGAGAAACAAGAGACCCAGTACTTC.

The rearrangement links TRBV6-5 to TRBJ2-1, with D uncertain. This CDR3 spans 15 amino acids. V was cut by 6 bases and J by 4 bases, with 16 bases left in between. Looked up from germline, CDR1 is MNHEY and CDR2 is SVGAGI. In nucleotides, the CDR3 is TGTGCCAGCAGGGAGTTAACGGCCACTTACAATGAGCAGTTCTTC. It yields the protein CASRELTATYNEQFF.

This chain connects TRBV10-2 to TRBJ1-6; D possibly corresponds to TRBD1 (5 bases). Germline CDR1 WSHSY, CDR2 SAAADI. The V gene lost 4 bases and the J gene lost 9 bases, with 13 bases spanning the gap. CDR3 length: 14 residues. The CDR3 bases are TGCGCCAGCAGTGTGTTAGGGGTCAGTTCACCCCTCCACTTT. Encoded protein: CASSVLGVSSPLHF.

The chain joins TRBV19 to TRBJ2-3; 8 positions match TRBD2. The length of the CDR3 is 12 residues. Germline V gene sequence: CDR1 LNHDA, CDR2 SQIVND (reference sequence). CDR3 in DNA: TGTGAGCGGGGGCGGGTGATGGATACGCAGTATTTT. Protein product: CERGRVMDTQYF. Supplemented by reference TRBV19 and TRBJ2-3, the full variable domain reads DGGITQSPKYLFRKEGQNVTLSCEQNLNHDAMYWYRQDPGQGLRLIYYSQIVNDFQKGDIAEGYSVSREKKESFPLTVTSAQKNPTAFYLCERGRVMDTQYFGPGTRLTVL.

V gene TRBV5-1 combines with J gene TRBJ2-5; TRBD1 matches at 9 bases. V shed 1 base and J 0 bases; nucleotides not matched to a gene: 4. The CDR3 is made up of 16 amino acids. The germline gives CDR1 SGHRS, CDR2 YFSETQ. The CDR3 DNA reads TGCGCCAGCAGCTTGAAAGGGACAGGGAACCAAGAGACCCAGTACTTC. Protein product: CASSLKGTGNQETQYF.

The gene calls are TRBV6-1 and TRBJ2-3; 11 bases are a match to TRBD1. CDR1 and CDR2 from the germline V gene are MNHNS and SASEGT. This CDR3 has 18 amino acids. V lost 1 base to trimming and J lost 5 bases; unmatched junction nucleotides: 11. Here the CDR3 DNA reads TGTGCCAGCAGTGAAGAAGGGTGGGACAGGGGGAGTGGAGATACGCAGTATTTT. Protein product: CASSEEGWDRGSGDTQYF.

CDR3: CASKPTLVGQGTGYTF. CDR3 coding DNA: TGCGCCAGCAAACCAACCCTGGTGGGACAGGGAACTGGCTACACCTTC. The rearrangement links TRBV5-1 to TRBJ1-2, with TRBD1 identical over 9 bases. The germline V gene encodes CDR1 SGHRS and CDR2 YFSETQ. Trimming cost V 6 bases and J 7 bases; bases outside gene matches: 16. The CDR3 consists of 16 residues.

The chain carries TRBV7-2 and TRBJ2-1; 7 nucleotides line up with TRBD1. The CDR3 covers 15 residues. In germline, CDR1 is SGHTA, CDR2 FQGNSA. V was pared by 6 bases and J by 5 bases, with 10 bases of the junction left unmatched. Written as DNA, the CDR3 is TGTGCCAGCAGGAAAGGGGGCGCGGGTGACAATGAGCAGTTCTTC. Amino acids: CASRKGGAGDNEQFF.

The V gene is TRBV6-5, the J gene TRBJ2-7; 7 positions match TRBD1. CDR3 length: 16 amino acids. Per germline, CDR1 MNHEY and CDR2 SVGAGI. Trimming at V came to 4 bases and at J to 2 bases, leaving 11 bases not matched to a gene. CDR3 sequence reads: CASSSPSRQGPYEQYF. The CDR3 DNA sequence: TGTGCCAGCAGTTCACCTTCCCGACAGGGTCCCTACGAGCAGTACTTC.

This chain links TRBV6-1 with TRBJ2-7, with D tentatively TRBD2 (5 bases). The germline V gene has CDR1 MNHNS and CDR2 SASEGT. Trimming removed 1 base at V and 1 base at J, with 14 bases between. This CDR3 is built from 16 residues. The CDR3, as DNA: TGTGCCAGCAGTGAAGATGGCGAGGGCCGTTCCTACGAGCAGTACTTC. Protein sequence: CASSEDGEGRSYEQYF.

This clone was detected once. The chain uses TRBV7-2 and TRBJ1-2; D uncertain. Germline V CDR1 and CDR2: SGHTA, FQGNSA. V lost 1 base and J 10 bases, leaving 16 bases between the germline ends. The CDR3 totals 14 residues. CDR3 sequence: CASSLVEKSVTYTF. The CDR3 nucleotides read TGTGCCAGCAGCTTAGTGGAGAAATCGGTAACCTACACCTTC.

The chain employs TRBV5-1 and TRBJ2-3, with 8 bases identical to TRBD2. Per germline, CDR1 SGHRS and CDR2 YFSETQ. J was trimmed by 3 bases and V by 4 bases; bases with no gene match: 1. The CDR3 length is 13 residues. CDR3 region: CASSGTRTDTQYF. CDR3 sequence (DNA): TGCGCCAGCAGCGGGACTAGGACAGATACGCAGTATTTT.

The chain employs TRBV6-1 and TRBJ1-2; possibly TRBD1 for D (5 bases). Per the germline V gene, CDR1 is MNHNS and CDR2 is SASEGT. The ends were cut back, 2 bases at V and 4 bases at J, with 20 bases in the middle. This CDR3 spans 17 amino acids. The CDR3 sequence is CASSERVSGRVGYGYTF. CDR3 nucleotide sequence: TGTGCCAGCAGTGAAAGGGTCTCGGGCAGGGTTGGCTATGGCTACACCTTC.

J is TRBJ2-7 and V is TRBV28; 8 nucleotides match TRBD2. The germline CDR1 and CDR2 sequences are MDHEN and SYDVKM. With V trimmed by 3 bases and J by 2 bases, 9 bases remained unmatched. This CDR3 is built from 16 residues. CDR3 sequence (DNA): TGTGCCAGCAGTTTGGATAGCGGGGCCCGTACCTACGAGCAGTACTTC. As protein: CASSLDSGARTYEQYF.

The CDR3 DNA sequence: TGTGCCAGCAGCTCCGTTCCCCGGGACAGGGGACCCAACGGATACACCTTC. The encoded protein is CASSSVPRDRGPNGYTF. The rearrangement links TRBV5-4 to TRBJ1-2, with 10 bases aligning to TRBD1. This CDR3 is 17 amino acids long. Germline assignment: CDR1 SGHNT and CDR2 YYREEE (reference sequence). J gave up 11 bases and V 3 bases, and 19 bases lay outside the gene matches.

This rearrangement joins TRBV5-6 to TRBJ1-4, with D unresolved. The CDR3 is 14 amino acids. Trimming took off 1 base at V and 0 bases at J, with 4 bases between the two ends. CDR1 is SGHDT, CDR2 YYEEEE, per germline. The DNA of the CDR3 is TGTGCCAGCAGCTTGCTTTCAACTAATGAAAAACTGTTTTTT. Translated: CASSLLSTNEKLFF. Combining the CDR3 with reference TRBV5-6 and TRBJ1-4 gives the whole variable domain DAGVTQSPTHLIKTRGQQVTLRCSPKSGHDTVSWYQQALGQGPQFIFQYYEEEERQRGNFPDRFSGHQFPNYSSELNVNALLLGDSALYLCASSLLSTNEKLFFGSGTQLSVL.

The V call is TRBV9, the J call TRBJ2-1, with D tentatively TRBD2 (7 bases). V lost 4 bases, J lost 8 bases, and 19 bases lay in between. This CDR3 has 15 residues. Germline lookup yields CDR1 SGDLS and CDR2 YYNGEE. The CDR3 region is CASSWGGDILDEQFF. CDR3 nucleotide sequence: TGTGCCAGCAGCTGGGGAGGGGACATCTTAGATGAGCAGTTCTTC.

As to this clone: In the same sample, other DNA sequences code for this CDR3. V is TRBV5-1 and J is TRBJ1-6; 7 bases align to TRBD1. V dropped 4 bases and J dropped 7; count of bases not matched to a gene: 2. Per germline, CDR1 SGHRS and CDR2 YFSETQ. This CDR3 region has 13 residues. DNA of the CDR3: TGCGCCAGCAGCCTGGGACAGAATTCACCCCTCCACTTT. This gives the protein CASSLGQNSPLHF.

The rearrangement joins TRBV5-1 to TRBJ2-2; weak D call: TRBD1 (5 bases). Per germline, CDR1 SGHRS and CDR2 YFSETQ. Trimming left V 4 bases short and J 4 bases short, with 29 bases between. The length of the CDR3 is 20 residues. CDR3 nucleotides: TGCGCCAGCAGCCCTAGGACATTTTCAACCCCGACTTTAAGCACCGGGGAGCTGTTTTTT. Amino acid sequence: CASSPRTFSTPTLSTGELFF.

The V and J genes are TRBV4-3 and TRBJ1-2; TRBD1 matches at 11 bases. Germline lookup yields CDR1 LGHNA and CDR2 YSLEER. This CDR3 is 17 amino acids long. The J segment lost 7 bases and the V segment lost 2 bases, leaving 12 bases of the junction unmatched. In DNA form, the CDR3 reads TGCGCCAGCAGCCAAACCCGGGACAGGGGGGAGAATGGTGGCTACACCTTC. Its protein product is CASSQTRDRGENGGYTF.

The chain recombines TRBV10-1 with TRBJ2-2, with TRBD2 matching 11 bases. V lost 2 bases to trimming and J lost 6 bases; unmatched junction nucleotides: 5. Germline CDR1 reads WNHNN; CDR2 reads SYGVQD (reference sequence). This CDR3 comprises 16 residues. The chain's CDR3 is CASSEPKGLAAGELFF. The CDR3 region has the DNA TGCGCCAGCAGTGAGCCTAAGGGACTAGCGGCCGGGGAGCTGTTTTTT.

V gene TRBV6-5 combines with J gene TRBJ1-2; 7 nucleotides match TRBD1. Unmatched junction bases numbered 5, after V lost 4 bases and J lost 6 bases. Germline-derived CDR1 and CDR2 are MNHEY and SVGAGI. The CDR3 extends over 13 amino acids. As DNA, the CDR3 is TGTGCCAGCAGTTGTGGACAGGTTGATGGCTACACCTTC. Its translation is CASSCGQVDGYTF.

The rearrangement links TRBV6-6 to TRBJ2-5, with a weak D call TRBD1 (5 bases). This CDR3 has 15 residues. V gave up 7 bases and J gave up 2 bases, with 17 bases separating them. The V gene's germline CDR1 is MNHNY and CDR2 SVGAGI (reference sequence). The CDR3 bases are TGTGCCAGCATCAAGGGGCCAAACTTTCAAGAGACCCAGTACTTC. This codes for CASIKGPNFQETQYF.